This TCR beta chain is from a study of T cells in Graves' hyperthyroidism and ophthalmopathy. To note about this clonotype: The antigen remains unidentified.

Recently diagnosed hyperthyroidism of less than 2 months' duration affected patients aged 18 to 65. Patients having uncontrolled infection, another autoimmune disease, pregnancy or lactation were not included. V was trimmed by 8 bases and J by 0 bases, leaving 8 bases between them. The CDR3 is 12 amino acids. Germline V gene lookup returns CDR1 ENHRY and CDR2 SYGVKD. Regions amplified from RNA transcripts were the TCR beta CDR3 regions. First-round RT-PCR with HTBI primers amplified the TCR CDR3 region. TCRdb used MiXCR to reprocess the multiplex PCR reads, holding one entry per CDR3 protein. This table holds roughly 840,000 distinct CDR3 sequences, around 39% found once. Study-level results: Blood also contained most expanded thyroid clonotypes above 0.001.

The receptor comes from a man between 18 and 29 years old with Graves' hyperthyroidism. The rearrangement uses TRBV10-3 and TRBJ2-7; D may be TRBD1 or TRBD2 (5 bases each). Input material: blood. The CDR3 reads CAIAGASYEQYF. The CDR3 DNA reads as TGTGCCATCGCCGGGGCCTCCTACGAGCAGTACTTC.